The entry below describes one TCR beta chain. Antigen specificity is unknown. This specimen belongs to a study of T cell clonotyping in hematopoietic cell transplantation. Overall study findings and caveats: Recipient TCR diversity dropped after transplant; expanded clonotypes rose from day 30 to 180.

The V gene end was trimmed by 0 bases and the J gene end by 4 bases; junction bases not matched to a gene: 4. The CDR3 has 15 amino acids. Per the germline V gene, CDR1 is LGHNA and CDR2 is YSLEER. Profiling relied on immunoSEQ multiplex PCR, and the TCRdb table lists in-frame clones only, not all of them. This table has some 8,300 clones, 65% to 90% appearing once. The clonotype originates from a female patient between 25 and 45 years old who had an allogeneic stem cell transplant, so the T cells may come from the graft donor. Some clones in this sample may be carry-over from other donors' samples. Sequencing was performed on PBMCs, taken 180 days after allogeneic stem cell transplant. V and J are TRBV4-3 and TRBJ1-2; 8 bases are a match to TRBD1. Written as DNA, the CDR3 is TGCGCCAGCAGCCAAGATACCAGGGGGCTCTATGGCTACACCTTC. It translates to CASSQDTRGLYGYTF.